The 20 T cell receptor beta chains presented below share a single source sample, sequenced in a study of blood T cells in healthy people across ages. For the second PCR, which ran for about 6 to 11 cycles, a sample-barcoded 5' primer and a J-beta primer mix were used. From the 5' RACE reads, TCRdb called clonotypes with MiXCR, one entry per CDR3 protein. The sample holds around 1,500,000 distinct CDR3 sequences, roughly 30% seen once. Sequenced input: blood. The receptor set was obtained from a woman under 40 in good health.

Comments on this clonotype: A far larger clone differs by one base, so this is likely a read error. The chain combines TRBV5-6 with TRBJ2-7; D is uncertain. This CDR3 has 11 residues. The germline V gene encodes CDR1 SGHDT and CDR2 YYEEEE. The CDR3 is CASSKSCEQYF. The CDR3 DNA reads TGTGCCAGCAGCAAATCCTGCGAGCAGTACTTC.

V gene TRBV27 combines with J gene TRBJ2-7; 12 bases map to TRBD2. CDR1 and CDR2 from the germline V gene are MNHEY and SMNVEV (reference sequence). The CDR3 has 17 residues. The trim removed 4 bases at V and 0 bases at J, leaving 7 bases unmatched. The CDR3 protein is CASSSTSSGRASYEQYF. The CDR3 nucleotides read TGTGCCAGCAGTTCAACCTCTAGCGGGAGGGCCTCCTACGAGCAGTACTTC.

This clonotype was picked up one time. The chain couples TRBV2 to TRBJ1-6, with 7 bases aligning to TRBD1. V lost 3 bases to trimming and J lost 7 bases; unmatched junction nucleotides: 6. Germline assignment: CDR1 SNHLY and CDR2 FYNNEI. The CDR3 length is 15 residues. DNA for the CDR3: TGTGCCAGCAGTGACGGACAGGCTCGAAATTCACCCCTCCACTTT. Amino acids: CASSDGQARNSPLHF.

This clonotype was recorded many times. The junction and the germline gene differ at one end; a read error may be behind it. The chain is built from TRBV5-1 and TRBJ2-7; D may be TRBD1 (6 bases). The CDR3 has 13 residues. The germline V gene encodes CDR1 SGHRS and CDR2 YFSETQ. CDR3 residues: CASSRTASYEQYF. CDR3 in DNA: TGTGCCAGCAGTCGGACAGCATCCTACGAGCAGTACTTC.

This clonotype appeared many times. The V gene is TRBV9, the J gene TRBJ2-7; D is unresolved. V was shortened by 3 bases and J by 5 bases, with 9 bases between the two germline ends. The CDR3 is 12 amino acids. Germline-derived CDR1 and CDR2 are SGDLS and YYNGEE. The CDR3 here is CASSGLGNEQYF. The CDR3 DNA reads TGTGCCAGCAGCGGCCTGGGCAACGAGCAGTACTTC.

Regarding this clonotype: Its ends do not fully match the called genes, so a read error is possible. The rearrangement uses TRBV20-1 and TRBJ1-1; D not certain. This CDR3 is 15 amino acids long. Looked up from germline, CDR1 is DFQATT and CDR2 is SNEGSKA (reference sequence). This chain's CDR3 is CSARDSDGENTEAFF. The CDR3 region has the DNA TGCAGTGCTAGAGATTCCGACGGGGAGAACACGGAAGCTTTCTTT.

V gene TRBV7-9 combines with J gene TRBJ2-4; 7 bases align to TRBD1. The DNA matches TRBJ1-2 better at its end, which makes the J call doubtful. CDR1 is SEHNR and CDR2 is FQNEAQ in the germline V gene (reference sequence). This CDR3 comprises 15 residues. The CDR3 is CASSLGRGQGDGYTF. In nucleotides, the CDR3 is TGTGCCAGCAGCTTAGGAAGGGGGCAAGGTGATGGCTACACCTTC.

This chain links TRBV5-4 with TRBJ2-5; tentative D call: TRBD1 (6 bases). Germline assignment: CDR1 SGHNT and CDR2 YYREEE (reference sequence). The CDR3 loop spans 13 amino acids. V gave up 2 bases and J gave up 11 bases, with 16 bases separating them. The CDR3 reads CASSFGQTNEQYF. Written as DNA, the CDR3 is TGTGCCAGCAGCTTTGGACAGACCAATGAGCAGTACTTC.

There are a few counts of this clonotype. The chain recombines TRBV6-6 with TRBJ2-1; D unresolved. Trimming took 6 bases from V and 2 from J, leaving 14 bases between them. The CDR3 extends over 15 amino acids. Per germline, CDR1 MNHNY and CDR2 SVGAGI (reference sequence). CDR3 bases: TGTGCCAGCAGCGGCCCCGTGGGGACCTACAATGAGCAGTTCTTC. It yields the protein CASSGPVGTYNEQFF.

The chain employs TRBV6-1 and TRBJ2-7; 10 bases match TRBD1. CDR1 MNHNS and CDR2 SASEGT come from the germline V gene. The J segment lost 4 bases and the V segment lost 8 bases, leaving 26 bases of the junction unmatched. This CDR3 contains 20 residues. CDR3 protein: CASASASFTLWGQGQYEQYF. In nucleotides, the CDR3 is TGTGCCAGCGCGTCAGCCTCCTTCACATTGTGGGGACAGGGGCAGTACGAGCAGTACTTC.

This clonotype showed up just a few times. The chain uses TRBV3-1 and TRBJ2-5; the match to TRBD2 covers 11 bases. This CDR3 has 16 residues. V was clipped by 0 bases and J by 8 bases; unmatched bases: 8. Germline V CDR1 and CDR2: LGHDT, YNNKEL (reference sequence). The CDR3 sequence: CASSQDQLAGGRTQYF. CDR3 coding DNA: TGTGCCAGCAGCCAAGACCAGCTAGCGGGGGGTCGAACCCAGTACTTC.

The rearrangement links TRBV28 to TRBJ2-3, with a possible D match to TRBD1 (5 bases). The CDR3 extends over 16 amino acids. Trimming pared 4 bases from V and 1 base from J, leaving 15 bases between. The germline CDR1 and CDR2 sequences are MDHEN and SYDVKM. The DNA of the CDR3 is TGTGCCAGCAGTTGGTGGACATCGGATGGCACAGATACGCAGTATTTT. This gives the protein CASSWWTSDGTDTQYF. The variable domain in full, with the rest retrieved from reference TRBV28 and TRBJ2-3, is DVKVTQSSRYLVKRTGEKVFLECVQDMDHENMFWYRQDPGLGLRLIYFSYDVKMKEKGDIPEGYSVSREKKERFSLILESASTNQTSMYLCASSWWTSDGTDTQYFGPGTRLTVL.

This chain links TRBV5-1 with TRBJ2-3; tentative D call: TRBD1 (6 bases). V lost 6 bases and J lost 1, with 15 bases in between. This CDR3 is built from 15 residues. The germline V gene has CDR1 SGHRS and CDR2 YFSETQ. CDR3 DNA sequence: TGCGCCAGCAACCTTAGGACAGTGGGCACAGATACGCAGTATTTT. It codes for CASNLRTVGTDTQYF.

In its sample, this clonotype was seen a few times. The gene calls are TRBV5-1 and TRBJ2-2; D might be TRBD2 (6 bases). Trimming cost V 1 base and J 8 bases, with 18 bases left between them. The CDR3 covers 16 residues. Germline V lookup: CDR1 SGHRS, CDR2 YFSETQ. CDR3 sequence (DNA): TGCGCCAGCAGCTTGACGGAGGGTGGAGTATTAGGGGAGCTGTTTTTT. This gives the protein CASSLTEGGVLGELFF.

This rearrangement joins TRBV7-2 to TRBJ2-5, with D possibly matching TRBD2 (5 bases). The CDR3 sequence is 16 residues long. Trimming removed 6 bases from V and 3 bases from J, with 20 bases in between. Germline V gene data show CDR1 as SGHTA and CDR2 as FQGNSA. The CDR3 sequence is CASSRRRVEAKETQYF. The CDR3 DNA is TGTGCCAGCAGTCGTCGGCGGGTGGAGGCTAAAGAGACCCAGTACTTC.

Of note for this clonotype: A junction end diverges from the germline sequence, so it may reflect a read error. The J gene is TRBJ1-2, the V gene TRBV18; D gene unclear. CDR1 and CDR2 from the germline V gene are KGHSH and LQKENI. CDR3 length: 14 amino acids. The CDR3 is CTSSPTTRNYGYTF. As DNA, the CDR3 is TGTACCAGCTCCCCGACGACCCGGAACTATGGCTACACCTTC.

This clonotype came up a few times. A much larger clone lies a single base off, so this may be a read error. This sequence joins TRBV29-1 and TRBJ2-5, with D tentatively TRBD1 (5 bases). Germline V gene lookup returns CDR1 SQVTM and CDR2 ANQGSEA. This CDR3 has 14 amino acids. Trimming shortened V by 5 bases and J by 5 bases, and 18 bases separated the two germline ends. CDR3 nucleotide sequence: TGCAGCGTTCGCAGGGTCTCAAGGTGGGAGACCCAGTACTTC. This codes for CSVRRVSRWETQYF.

J is TRBJ2-5 and V is TRBV12-3 or TRBV12-4, with 7 bases aligning to TRBD1. The CDR3 sequence is 14 residues long. The V segment lost 8 bases and the J segment 5 bases; nucleotides outside the gene matches: 11. The CDR3 DNA reads TGTGCCAGCCGAAAAACAGGGGTGGCGGAGACCCAGTACTTC. This gives the protein CASRKTGVAETQYF.

The table lists this clonotype with a few counts. A read error may produce the germline difference seen at one junction end. The chain employs TRBV10-3 and TRBJ2-4; TRBD1 aligns across 9 bases. In germline, CDR1 is ENHRY, CDR2 SYGVKD. This CDR3 spans 17 amino acids. The CDR3 sequence is CATSESNRGLVKNIQYF. CDR3 nucleotides: TGTGCCACCAGTGAGTCAAACAGGGGGCTCGTCAAAAACATTCAGTACTTC.

This clonotype showed up many times. This chain connects TRBV4-3 to TRBJ2-7; possibly TRBD1 or TRBD2 for D (5 bases each). Looked up from germline, CDR1 is LGHNA and CDR2 is YSLEER. There are 13 residues in the CDR3. V was pared by 4 bases and J by 5 bases, with 12 bases between. The CDR3 bases are TGCGCCAGCAGCCTTCGGGAAGGGGACGAGCAGTACTTC. Protein sequence: CASSLREGDEQYF.